This TCR beta chain was sequenced during a study of tumor and adjacent non-tumor tissue in lung cancer. Study in general: The patients, around 11 men and 5 women, were roughly 30 to 76 with stage I to III disease.

TCRbeta libraries were built with three rounds of nested PCR, modified from ARM-PCR. TCRdb analysed the multiplex PCR reads with MiXCR anew, one entry per CDR3 protein. The sample holds 45,000 or so distinct CDR3 sequences, roughly 60% seen once. Judged by abundance, this clonotype is medium-sized. No cell sorting was done before RNA was extracted from the tissue. More than 3 cm separated this lung sample from the edge of the tumor. Sequencing input: distant non-tumor lung tissue. This TCR derives from a woman aged 40 to 55 with non-small cell lung cancer.

CDR3 DNA sequence: TGTGCCAGCAGAGCCCAATCCCTCCCCGAGCAGTACTTC. It translates to CASRAQSLPEQYF. J is TRBJ2-7 and V is TRBV28; D uncertain. There are 13 residues in the CDR3. V was clipped by 6 bases and J by 6 bases, with 15 bases between them. Germline V gene lookup returns CDR1 MDHEN and CDR2 SYDVKM. The variable domain in full, completed from reference TRBV28 and TRBJ2-7, reads DVKVTQSSRYLVKRTGEKVFLECVQDMDHENMFWYRQDPGLGLRLIYFSYDVKMKEKGDIPEGYSVSREKKERFSLILESASTNQTSMYLCASRAQSLPEQYFGPGTRLTVT.